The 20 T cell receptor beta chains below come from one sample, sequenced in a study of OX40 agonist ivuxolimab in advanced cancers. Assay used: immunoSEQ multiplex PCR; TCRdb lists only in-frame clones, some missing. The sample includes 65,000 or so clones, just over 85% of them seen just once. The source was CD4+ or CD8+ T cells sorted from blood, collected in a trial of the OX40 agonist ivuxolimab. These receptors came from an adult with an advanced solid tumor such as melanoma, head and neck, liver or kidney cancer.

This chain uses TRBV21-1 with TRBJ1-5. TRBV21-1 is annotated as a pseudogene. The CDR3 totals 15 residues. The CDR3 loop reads CASSSQGREDQPQHF. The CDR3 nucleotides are TGTGCCAGCAGCTCCCAAGGGAGGGAAGATCAGCCCCAGCATTTT.

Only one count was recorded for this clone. For the CDR3, the DNA is TGTGCCATCAGTGGTCTGGACAGGGGGCTGAATGAGCAGTTCTTC. It specifies CAISGLDRGLNEQFF. The rearrangement uses TRBV10-3 and TRBJ2-1; 11 positions agree with TRBD1. The trim removed 4 bases at V and 7 bases at J, leaving 6 bases unmatched. The CDR3 runs to 15 residues. CDR1 and CDR2 from the germline V gene are ENHRY and SYGVKD.

The CDR3 region has the DNA TGTGCCAGCAGCTTAGAACCGACTAGCACAGATACGCAGTATTTT. This gives the protein CASSLEPTSTDTQYF. V and J are TRBV7-6 and TRBJ2-3, with D unresolved. This CDR3 has 15 amino acids. Germline values: CDR1 SGHVS, CDR2 FNYEAQ. Trimming took off 1 base at V and 0 bases at J, with 8 bases between the two ends.

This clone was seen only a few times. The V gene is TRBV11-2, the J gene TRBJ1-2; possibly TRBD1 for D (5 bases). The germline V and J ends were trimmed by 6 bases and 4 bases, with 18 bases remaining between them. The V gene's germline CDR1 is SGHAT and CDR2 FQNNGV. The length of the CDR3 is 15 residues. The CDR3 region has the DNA TGTGCCAGCAGTCCAGGGAGGTGGGGCACCTATGGCTACACCTTC. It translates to CASSPGRWGTYGYTF. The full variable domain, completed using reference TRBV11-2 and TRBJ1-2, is EAGVAQSPRYKIIEKRQSVAFWCNPISGHATLYWYQQILGQGPKLLIQFQNNGVVDDSQLPKDRFSAERLKGVDSTLKIQPAKLEDSAVYLCASSPGRWGTYGYTFGSGTRLTVV.

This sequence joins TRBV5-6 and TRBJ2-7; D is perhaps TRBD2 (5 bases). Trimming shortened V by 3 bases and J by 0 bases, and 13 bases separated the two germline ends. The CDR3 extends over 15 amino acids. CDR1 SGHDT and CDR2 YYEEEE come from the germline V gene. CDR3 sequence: CASSSAGLSSYEQYF. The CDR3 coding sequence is TGTGCCAGCAGCTCGGCGGGCCTTAGCTCCTACGAGCAGTACTTC.

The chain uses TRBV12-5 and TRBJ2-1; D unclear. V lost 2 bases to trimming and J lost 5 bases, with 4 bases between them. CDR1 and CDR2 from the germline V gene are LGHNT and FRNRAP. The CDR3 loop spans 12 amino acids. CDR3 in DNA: TGTGCTAGTGGTTTGAGAAACAATGAGCAGTTCTTC. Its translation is CASGLRNNEQFF.

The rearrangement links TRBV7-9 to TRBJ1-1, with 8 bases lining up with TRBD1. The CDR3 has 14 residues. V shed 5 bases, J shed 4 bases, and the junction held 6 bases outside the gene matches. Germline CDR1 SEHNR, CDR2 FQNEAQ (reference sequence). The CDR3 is CASSRTGGVTEAFF. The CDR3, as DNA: TGTGCCAGCAGCCGAACAGGGGGGGTCACTGAAGCTTTCTTT.

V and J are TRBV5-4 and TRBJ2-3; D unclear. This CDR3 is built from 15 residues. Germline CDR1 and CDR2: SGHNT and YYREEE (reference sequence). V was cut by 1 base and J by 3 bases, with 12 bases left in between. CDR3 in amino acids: CASSLNYPMTDTQYF. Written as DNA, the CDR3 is TGTGCCAGCAGCTTGAACTACCCGATGACAGATACGCAGTATTTT. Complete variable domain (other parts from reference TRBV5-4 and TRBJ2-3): ETGVTQSPTHLIKTRGQQVTLRCSSQSGHNTVSWYQQALGQGPQFIFQYYREEENGRGNFPPRFSGLQFPNYSSELNVNALELDDSALYLCASSLNYPMTDTQYFGPGTRLTVL.

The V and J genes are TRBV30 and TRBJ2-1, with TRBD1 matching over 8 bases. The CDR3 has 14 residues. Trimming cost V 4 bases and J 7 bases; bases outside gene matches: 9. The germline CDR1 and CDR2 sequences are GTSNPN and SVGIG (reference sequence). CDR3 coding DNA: TGTGCCTGGAATGTATGGCAGGGGGCTAATGAGCAGTTCTTC. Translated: CAWNVWQGANEQFF.

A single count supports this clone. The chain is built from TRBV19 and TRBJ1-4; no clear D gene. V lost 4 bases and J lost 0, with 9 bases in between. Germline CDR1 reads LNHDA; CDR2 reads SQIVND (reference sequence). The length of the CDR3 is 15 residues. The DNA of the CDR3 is TGTGCCAGTAGTAGCCAGGACGCAACTAATGAAAAACTGTTTTTT. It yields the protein CASSSQDATNEKLFF.

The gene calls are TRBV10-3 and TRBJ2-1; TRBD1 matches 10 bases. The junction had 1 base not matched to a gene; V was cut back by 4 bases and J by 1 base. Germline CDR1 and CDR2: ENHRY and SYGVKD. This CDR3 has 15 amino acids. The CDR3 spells CAISGTGGSYNEQFF. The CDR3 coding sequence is TGTGCCATCAGTGGGACAGGGGGTTCCTACAATGAGCAGTTCTTC.

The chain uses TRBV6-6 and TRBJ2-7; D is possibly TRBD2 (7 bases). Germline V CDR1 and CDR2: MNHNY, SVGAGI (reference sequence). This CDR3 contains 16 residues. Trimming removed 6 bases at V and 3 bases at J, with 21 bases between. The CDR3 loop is CASRPRGGLINYEQYF. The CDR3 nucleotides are TGTGCCAGCAGACCGAGGGGGGGGCTCATTAACTACGAGCAGTACTTC.

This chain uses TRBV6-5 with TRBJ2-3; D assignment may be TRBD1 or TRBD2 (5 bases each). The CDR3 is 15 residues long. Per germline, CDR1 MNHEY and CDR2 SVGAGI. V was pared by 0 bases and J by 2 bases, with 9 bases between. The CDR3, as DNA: TGTGCCAGCAGTTACTCGGGGGAAAACACAGATACGCAGTATTTT. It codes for CASSYSGENTDTQYF.

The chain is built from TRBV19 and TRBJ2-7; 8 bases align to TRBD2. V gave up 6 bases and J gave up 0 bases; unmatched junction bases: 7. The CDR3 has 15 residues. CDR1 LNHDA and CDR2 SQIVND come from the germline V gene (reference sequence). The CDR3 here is CASSGGGLSSYEQYF. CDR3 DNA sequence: TGTGCCAGTAGCGGCGGGGGGCTCAGCTCCTACGAGCAGTACTTC.

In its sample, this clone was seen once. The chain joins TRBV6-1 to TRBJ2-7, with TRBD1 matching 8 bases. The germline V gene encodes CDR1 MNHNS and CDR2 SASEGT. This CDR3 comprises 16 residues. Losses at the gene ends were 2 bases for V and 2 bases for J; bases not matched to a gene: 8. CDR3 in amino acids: CASSEFGWDRTYEQYF. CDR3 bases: TGTGCCAGCAGTGAATTTGGCTGGGACAGGACCTACGAGCAGTACTTC.

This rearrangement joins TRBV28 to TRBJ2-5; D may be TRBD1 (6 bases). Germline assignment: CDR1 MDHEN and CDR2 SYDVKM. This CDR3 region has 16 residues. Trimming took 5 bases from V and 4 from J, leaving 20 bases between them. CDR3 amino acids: CASSLGLSGQGETQYF. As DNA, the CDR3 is TGTGCCAGCAGTCTGGGTTTGTCGGGACAAGGAGAGACCCAGTACTTC.

The CDR3 here is CASRPTGNRDEQYF. The CDR3 coding sequence is TGTGCCAGCAGACCTACAGGTAACAGGGACGAGCAGTACTTC. V is TRBV6-6 and J is TRBJ2-7; a weak D match, TRBD1 (6 bases). The CDR3 is 14 residues long. Trimming left V 6 bases short and J 5 bases short, with 17 bases between. Per the germline V gene, CDR1 is MNHNY and CDR2 is SVGAGI (reference sequence).

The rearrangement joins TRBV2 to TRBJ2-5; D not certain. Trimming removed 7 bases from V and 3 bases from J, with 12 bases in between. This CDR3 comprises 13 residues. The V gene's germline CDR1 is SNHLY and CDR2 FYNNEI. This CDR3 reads CASTLREEETQYF. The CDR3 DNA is TGTGCCAGCACTTTAAGGGAAGAAGAGACCCAGTACTTC.

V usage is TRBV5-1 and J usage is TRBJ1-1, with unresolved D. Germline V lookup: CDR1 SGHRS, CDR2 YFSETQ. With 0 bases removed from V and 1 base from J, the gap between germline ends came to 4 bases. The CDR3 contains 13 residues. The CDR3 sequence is CASSLERNTEAFF. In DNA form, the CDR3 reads TGCGCCAGCAGCTTGGAAAGGAACACTGAAGCTTTCTTT. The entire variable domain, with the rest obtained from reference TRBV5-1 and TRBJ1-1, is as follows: KAGVTQTPRYLIKTRGQQVTLSCSPISGHRSVSWYQQTPGQGLQFLFEYFSETQRNKGNFPGRFSGRQFSNSRSEMNVSTLELGDSALYLCASSLERNTEAFFGQGTRLTVV.

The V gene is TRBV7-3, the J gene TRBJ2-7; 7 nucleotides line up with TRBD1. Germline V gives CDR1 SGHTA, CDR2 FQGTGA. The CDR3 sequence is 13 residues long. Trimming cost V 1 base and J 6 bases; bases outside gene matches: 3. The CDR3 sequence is CASSLIQGREQYF. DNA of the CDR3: TGTGCCAGCAGCTTAATACAGGGGCGCGAGCAGTACTTC.